This is a list of T cell receptor beta chains from one sample in a study of T cell responses to AZD1222 COVID-19 vaccine. The assay was immunoSEQ multiplex PCR, and TCRdb's table has in-frame clones only and misses some. The table shows about 150,000 clones, with nearly 95% occurring only once. Sequenced material: peripheral blood, taken on day 0 of AZD1222 vaccination. The source is an adult in good health. CDR3s include the opening cysteine and the closing phenylalanine or tryptophan. D genes are given only for firm matches. A row's size may be missing; if present it is once, few, many or a size class.

.	.	TRBV19	TRBJ2-1	CASSIDGSTRRSEQFF	TGTGCCAGTAGTATAGATGGCTCGACCCGGAGGAGTGAGCAGTTCTTC
.	TRBD1	TRBV19	TRBJ2-7	CASGTGAYEQYF	TGTGCCAGTGGGACAGGGGCCTACGAGCAGTACTTC
.	.	TRBV4-1	TRBJ2-2	CASSPRDTATNTGELFF	TGCGCCAGCAGCCCCCGGGACACCGCAACGAACACCGGGGAGCTGTTTTTT
.	.	TRBV7-9	TRBJ1-1	CASKGGQTMNTEAFF	TGTGCCAGCAAGGGAGGGCAGACCATGAACACTGAAGCTTTCTTT
.	TRBD2	TRBV19	TRBJ2-5	CASSALAGAFQETQYF	TGTGCCAGTAGTGCGCTAGCGGGGGCCTTTCAAGAGACCCAGTACTTC
.	.	TRBV27	TRBJ2-2	CASSLSRVRGGELFF	TGTGCCAGCAGTTTATCTCGAGTCCGGGGCGGGGAGCTGTTTTTT
.	.	TRBV5-4	TRBJ2-3	CASSSQGTNTQYF	TGTGCCAGCAGCTCACAGGGCACTAATACGCAGTATTTT
.	.	TRBV27	TRBJ2-7	CASSPTTDEQYF	TGTGCCAGCAGTCCGACGACGGACGAGCAGTACTTC
.	TRBD2	TRBV24-1	TRBJ2-7	CATSDDGLAGGRDYEQYF	TGTGCCACCAGTGATGACGGACTAGCGGGGGGGAGAGACTACGAGCAGTACTTC
.	.	TRBV7-9	TRBJ2-7	CASSPSPTYEQYF	TGTGCCAGCAGCCCTTCACCTACCTACGAGCAGTACTTC
.	TRBD1	TRBV7-2	TRBJ2-1	CASSTRQGGDEQFF	TGTGCCAGCAGTACCAGACAGGGGGGTGATGAGCAGTTCTTC
.	.	TRBV27	TRBJ1-5	CASSLRRHSNQPQHF	TGTGCCAGCAGTTTAAGGCGGCATAGCAATCAGCCCCAGCATTTT
.	.	TRBV5-1	TRBJ2-3	CASSLVSPPDTQYF	TGCGCCAGCAGCTTGGTTTCCCCCCCAGATACGCAGTATTTT
.	.	TRBV19	TRBJ2-3	CASSIARAGGTDTQYF	TGTGCCAGTAGTATAGCTCGGGCAGGAGGCACAGATACGCAGTATTTT
.	.	TRBV3-1/TRBV3-2	TRBJ1-6	CASSQGPIPLHF	TGTGCCAGCAGCCAAGGGCCGATACCCCTCCACTTT
.	.	TRBV12-5	TRBJ1-1	CASGFGGSLTAFF	TGTGCTAGTGGTTTTGGGGGCAGCCTAACAGCTTTCTTT
.	.	TRBV7-3	TRBJ1-3	CASSLDGVSGNTIYF	TGTGCCAGCAGCTTAGACGGAGTCTCTGGAAACACCATATATTTT
.	TRBD1	TRBV5-6	TRBJ1-4	CASSLVGIGTGIPNEKLFF	TGTGCCAGCAGCTTGGTAGGGATCGGGACAGGGATCCCAAATGAAAAACTGTTTTTT
.	.	TRBV24-1	TRBJ1-2	CATSDVDMGYGYTF	TGTGCCACCAGTGATGTGGACATGGGCTATGGCTACACCTTC
.	.	TRBV11-3	TRBJ2-1	CASSLVLGRVPYNEQFF	TGTGCCAGCAGCTTAGTTCTTGGCCGGGTTCCCTACAATGAGCAGTTCTTC
.	TRBD1	TRBV6-5	TRBJ1-4	CASSSSGGQGRGKLFF	TGTGCCAGCAGTTCGTCGGGGGGACAGGGGAGGGGAAAACTGTTTTTT
.	TRBD2	TRBV11-3	TRBJ2-3	CASSLGLAGEVDTQYF	TGTGCCAGCAGCTTAGGACTAGCGGGAGAAGTGGATACGCAGTATTTT
once	.	TRBV13	TRBJ2-7	CASSLGRMSYEQYF	TGTGCCAGCAGCTTAGGGAGGATGAGCTACGAGCAGTACTTC
.	.	TRBV2	TRBJ1-5	CASSGRGGNQPQHF	TGTGCCAGCAGCGGCAGGGGAGGCAATCAGCCCCAGCATTTT
once	.	TRBV5-1	TRBJ1-1	CASAPSGLNTEAFF	TGCGCCAGCGCCCCGTCGGGGTTGAACACTGAAGCTTTCTTT
.	TRBD1	TRBV6-5	TRBJ2-1	CATTGVSYNEQFF	TGTGCCACCACAGGGGTCTCCTACAATGAGCAGTTCTTC